This entry concerns a single T cell receptor beta chain. TCRdb's table, derived via immunoSEQ multiplex PCR, lists solely in-frame clones and lacks some. The repertoire consists of about 220,000 clones, with approximately 79% occurring once and the leading ten covering approximately 5%. The record originates from a study of blood T cell repertoires in COVID-19. CDR3 length equals 13 residues. Germline loops: CDR1 SEHNR, CDR2 FQNEAQ (reference sequence). Between the trimmed V and J ends, which lost 3 bases and 6 bases, there was a span of 12 bases. The rearrangement uses TRBV7-9 and TRBJ2-7; D is possibly TRBD2 (5 bases). The sequence came from a human donor in a cohort sampled during active COVID-19. The specimen was peripheral blood. DNA for the CDR3: TGTGCCAGCAGCTTGTTTCTAGGACTCGAGCAGTACTTC. Its translation is CASSLFLGLEQYF.